This TCR beta chain comes out of a study of CD8+CD57+ T cells in acquired aplastic anemia. Patients chosen for sequencing had CD8+CD57+ cells that had expanded, as shown by flow cytometry. As for this clonotype: The junction shows a germline mismatch at one end, possibly a read error.

CDR3 and TCR beta VDJ profiling relied on genomic DNA as the template. Via MiXCR, TCRdb re-called the reads, giving one row per CDR3 protein. Of fewer than 200,000 distinct CDR3 sequences in the sample, 45% to 60% are singletons; the top ten hold under 15%. The CDR3 is 15 residues long. Germline assignment: CDR1 ENHRY and CDR2 SYGVKD. Sequencing used sorted CD4+, CD8+, or CD8+CD57+ T cells (not recorded which) from PBMCs. V and J are TRBV10-3 and TRBJ1-1, with unresolved D. This TCR was recovered from a human donor with aplastic anemia. Here the CDR3 reads CATSVDGAMNTEAFF. In DNA form, the CDR3 reads TGTGCCACCAGTGTAGACGGAGCCATGAACACTGAAGCTTTCTTT.